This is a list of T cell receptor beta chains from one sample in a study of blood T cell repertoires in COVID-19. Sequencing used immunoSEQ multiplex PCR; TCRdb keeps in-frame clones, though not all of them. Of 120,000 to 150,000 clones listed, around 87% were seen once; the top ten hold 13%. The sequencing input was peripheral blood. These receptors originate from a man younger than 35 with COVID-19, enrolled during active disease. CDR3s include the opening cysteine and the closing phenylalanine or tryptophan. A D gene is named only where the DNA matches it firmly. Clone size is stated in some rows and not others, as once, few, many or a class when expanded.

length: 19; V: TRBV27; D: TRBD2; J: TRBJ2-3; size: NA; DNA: TGTGCCAGCAGTTTTTATGGACTAGCGGGAGGAATAGTCGCAGATACGCAGTATTTT; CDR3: CASSFYGLAGGIVADTQYF
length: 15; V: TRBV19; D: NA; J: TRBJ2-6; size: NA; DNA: TGTGCCAGTAGTATCGGAGGGAGGGGGGCCAACGTCCTGACTTTC; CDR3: CASSIGGRGANVLTF
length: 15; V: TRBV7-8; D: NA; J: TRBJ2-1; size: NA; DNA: TGTGCCAGCAGTTCGAGACAGCGCTCCTACAATGAGCAGTTCTTC; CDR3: CASSSRQRSYNEQFF
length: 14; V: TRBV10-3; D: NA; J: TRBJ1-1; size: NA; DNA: TGTGCCGCCCACGGGCAGGGGCGGCACACTGAAGCTTTCTTT; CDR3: CAAHGQGRHTEAFF
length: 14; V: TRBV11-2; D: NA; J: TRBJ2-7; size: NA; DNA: TGTGCCAGCAGCTACGGTCAGGGGTCCTACGAGCAGTACTTC; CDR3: CASSYGQGSYEQYF
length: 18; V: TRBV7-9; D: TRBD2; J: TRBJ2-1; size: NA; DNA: TGTGCCAGCAGCTTTTCAGGGAGCCGGGGACTAGCGGGAGTTTGGCAGTTCTTC; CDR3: CASSFSGSRGLAGVWQFF
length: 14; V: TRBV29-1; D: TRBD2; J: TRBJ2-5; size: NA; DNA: TGCAGCGTTGTTGGGAGGGGTCCGCGGGAGACCCAGTACTTC; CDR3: CSVVGRGPRETQYF
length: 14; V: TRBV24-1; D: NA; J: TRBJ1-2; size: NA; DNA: TGTGCCACCAGTGATTTACCGGGGGGAGATGGCTACACCTTC; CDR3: CATSDLPGGDGYTF
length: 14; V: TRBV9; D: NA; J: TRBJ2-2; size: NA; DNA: TGTGCCAGCAGTGACGGACAGACCGCTGGGGAGCTGTTTTTT; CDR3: CASSDGQTAGELFF
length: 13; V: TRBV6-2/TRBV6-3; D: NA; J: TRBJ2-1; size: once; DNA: TGTGCCAGCAGTTACAAGCGGGACAATGAGCAGTTCTTC; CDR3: CASSYKRDNEQFF
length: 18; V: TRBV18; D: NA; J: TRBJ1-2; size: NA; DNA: TGTGCCAGCTCACCACTCCAATCCTACAGTTTCGGGAGCTATGGCTACACCTTC; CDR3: CASSPLQSYSFGSYGYTF
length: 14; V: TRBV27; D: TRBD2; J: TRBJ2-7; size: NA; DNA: TGTGCCAGCAGGGGAGGCGGGAGTGCGGACGAGCAGTACTTC; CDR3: CASRGGGSADEQYF
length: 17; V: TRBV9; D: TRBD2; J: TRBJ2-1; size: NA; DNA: TGTGCCAGCAGCGTAGAAGGTCGGGAGGGCCCGGGCAATGAGCAGTTCTTC; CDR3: CASSVEGREGPGNEQFF
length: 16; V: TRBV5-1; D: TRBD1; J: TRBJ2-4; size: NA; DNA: TGCGCCAGCAGCCCAGGACAGGGCCACTTGACGGACATTCAGTACTTC; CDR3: CASSPGQGHLTDIQYF
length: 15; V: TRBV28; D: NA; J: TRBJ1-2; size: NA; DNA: TGTGCCAGCAGTTTTCGTCAGCGCCCCATTTATGGCTACACCTTC; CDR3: CASSFRQRPIYGYTF
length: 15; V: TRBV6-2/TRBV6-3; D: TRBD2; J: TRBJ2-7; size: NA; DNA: TGTGCCAGCAGCGGGACTAGCGGGAGAGCTTACGAGCAGTACTTC; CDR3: CASSGTSGRAYEQYF
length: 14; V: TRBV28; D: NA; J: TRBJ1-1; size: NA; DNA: TGTGCCAGCAGTTTATTTGGGCGGAGGGGTGAAGCTTTCTTT; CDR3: CASSLFGRRGEAFF
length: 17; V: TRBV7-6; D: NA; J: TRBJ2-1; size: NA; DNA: TGTGCCAGCAGTCTAAACCCAGGGTCTAGGTGGGGCAATGAGCAGTTCTTC; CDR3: CASSLNPGSRWGNEQFF
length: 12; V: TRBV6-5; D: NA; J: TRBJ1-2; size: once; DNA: TGTGCCAGCAGCAGGGGTAACTATGGCTACACCTTC; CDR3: CASSRGNYGYTF
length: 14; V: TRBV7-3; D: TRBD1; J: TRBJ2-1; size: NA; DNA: TGTGCCAGCAGCCTCGGACAGGGGCGTAATGAGCAGTTCTTC; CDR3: CASSLGQGRNEQFF
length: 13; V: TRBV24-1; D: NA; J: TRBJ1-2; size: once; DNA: TGTGCCACCGCTGCGGGCCGGAACTATGGCTACACCTTC; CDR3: CATAAGRNYGYTF
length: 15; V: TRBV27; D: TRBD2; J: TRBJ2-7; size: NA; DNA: TGTGCCAGCAGCCGGGCCGGGAGGGACACCTACGAGCAGTACTTC; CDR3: CASSRAGRDTYEQYF
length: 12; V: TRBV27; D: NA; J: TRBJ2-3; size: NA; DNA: TGTGCCAGCAGCTATAGCACAGATACGCAGTATTTT; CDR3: CASSYSTDTQYF
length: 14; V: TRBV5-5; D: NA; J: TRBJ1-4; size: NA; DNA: TGTGCCAGCAGCTTACAGGGCACTAATGAAAAACTGTTTTTT; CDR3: CASSLQGTNEKLFF
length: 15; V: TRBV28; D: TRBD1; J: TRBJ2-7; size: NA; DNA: TGTGCCAGCAGTTTAATGGGGACAGGCTCCTACGAGCAGTACTTC; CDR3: CASSLMGTGSYEQYF
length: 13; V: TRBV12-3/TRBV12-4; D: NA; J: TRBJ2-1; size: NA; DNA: TGTGCCAGCAGTTCCTTTGCGGGTAATGAGCAGTTCTTC; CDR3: CASSSFAGNEQFF
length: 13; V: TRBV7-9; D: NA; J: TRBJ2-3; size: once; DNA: TGTGCCAGCAGCCGGACAGGCACAGATACGCAGTATTTT; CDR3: CASSRTGTDTQYF
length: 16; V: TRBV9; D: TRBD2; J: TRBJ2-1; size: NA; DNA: TGTGCCAGCAGCGTAGGGAGGGGACTAGCAGTTAATGAGCAGTTCTTC; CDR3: CASSVGRGLAVNEQFF
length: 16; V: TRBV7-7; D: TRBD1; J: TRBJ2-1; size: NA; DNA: TGTGCCAGCAGCTTGATCACTCCAGACAGGGGCAATGAGCAGTTCTTC; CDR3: CASSLITPDRGNEQFF
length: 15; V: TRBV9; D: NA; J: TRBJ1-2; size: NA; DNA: TGTGCCAGCAGCGCCGCAGGGGCCGCAACGGATGGCTACACCTTC; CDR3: CASSAAGAATDGYTF
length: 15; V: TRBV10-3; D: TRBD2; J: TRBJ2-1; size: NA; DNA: TGTGCCATCAGCCTTACTAGCGGGAGCGGCAATGAGCAGTTCTTC; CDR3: CAISLTSGSGNEQFF
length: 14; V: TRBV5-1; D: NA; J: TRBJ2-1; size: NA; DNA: TGCGCCAGCAGCTCAGGGATTTCCTACAATGAGCAGTTCTTC; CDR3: CASSSGISYNEQFF
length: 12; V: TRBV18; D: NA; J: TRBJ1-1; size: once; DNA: TGTGCCAGCTTGGGCGGGAGCACTGAAGCTTTCTTT; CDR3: CASLGGSTEAFF